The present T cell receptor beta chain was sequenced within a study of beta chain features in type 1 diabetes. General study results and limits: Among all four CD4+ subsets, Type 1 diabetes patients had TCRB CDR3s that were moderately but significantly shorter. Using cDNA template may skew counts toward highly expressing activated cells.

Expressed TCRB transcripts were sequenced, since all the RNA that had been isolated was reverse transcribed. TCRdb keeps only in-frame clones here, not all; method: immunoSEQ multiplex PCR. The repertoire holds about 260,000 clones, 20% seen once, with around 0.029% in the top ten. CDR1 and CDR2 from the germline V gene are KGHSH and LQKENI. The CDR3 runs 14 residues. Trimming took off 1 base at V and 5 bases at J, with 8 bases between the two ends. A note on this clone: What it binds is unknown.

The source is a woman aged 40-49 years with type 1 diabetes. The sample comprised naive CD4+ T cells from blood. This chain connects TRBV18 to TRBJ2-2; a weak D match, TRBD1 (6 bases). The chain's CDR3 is CASSPLTGTGELFF. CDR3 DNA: TGTGCCAGCTCACCACTCACAGGGACCGGGGAGCTGTTTTTT.